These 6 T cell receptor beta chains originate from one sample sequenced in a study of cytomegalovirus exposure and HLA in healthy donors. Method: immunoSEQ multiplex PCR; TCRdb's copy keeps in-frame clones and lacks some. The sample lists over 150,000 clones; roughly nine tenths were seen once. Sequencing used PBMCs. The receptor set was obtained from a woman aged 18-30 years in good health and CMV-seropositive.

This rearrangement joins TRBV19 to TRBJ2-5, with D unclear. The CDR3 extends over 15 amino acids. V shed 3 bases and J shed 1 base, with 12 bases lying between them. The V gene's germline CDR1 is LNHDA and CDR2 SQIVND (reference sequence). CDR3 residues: CASSMDPRSQETQYF. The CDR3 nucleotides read TGTGCCAGTAGTATGGATCCTCGGAGCCAAGAGACCCAGTACTTC.

Here the CDR3 reads CASSLDGAGGPHEQFF. CDR3 coding DNA: TGCGCCAGCAGCTTGGATGGTGCAGGGGGCCCGCATGAGCAGTTCTTC. This chain uses TRBV5-1 with TRBJ2-1; TRBD1 agrees at 8 bases. The length of the CDR3 is 16 residues. The V segment lost 0 bases and the J segment 8 bases; nucleotides outside the gene matches: 10. Germline assignment: CDR1 SGHRS and CDR2 YFSETQ.

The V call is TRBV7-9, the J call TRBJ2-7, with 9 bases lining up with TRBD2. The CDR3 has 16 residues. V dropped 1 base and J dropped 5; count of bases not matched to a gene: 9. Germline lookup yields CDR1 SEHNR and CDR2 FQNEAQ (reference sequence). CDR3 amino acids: CASSLDFGGRDDEQYF. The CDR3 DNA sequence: TGTGCCAGCAGCTTAGATTTTGGCGGGAGGGACGACGAGCAGTACTTC.

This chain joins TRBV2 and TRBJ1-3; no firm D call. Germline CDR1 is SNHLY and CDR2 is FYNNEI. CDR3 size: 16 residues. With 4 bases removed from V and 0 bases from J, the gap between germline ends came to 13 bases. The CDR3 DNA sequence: TGTGCCAGCAGTGGAAGAATAGACACCTCTGGAAACACCATATATTTT. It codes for CASSGRIDTSGNTIYF.

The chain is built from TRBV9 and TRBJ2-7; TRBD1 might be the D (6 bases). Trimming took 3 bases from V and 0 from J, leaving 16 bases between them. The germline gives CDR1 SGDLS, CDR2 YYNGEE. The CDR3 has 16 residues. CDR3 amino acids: CASSGPGAPGSYEQYF. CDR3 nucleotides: TGTGCCAGCAGCGGACCAGGGGCTCCAGGCTCCTACGAGCAGTACTTC. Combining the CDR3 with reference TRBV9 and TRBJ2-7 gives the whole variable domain DSGVTQTPKHLITATGQRVTLRCSPRSGDLSVYWYQQSLDQGLQFLIQYYNGEERAKGNILERFSAQQFPDLHSELNLSSLELGDSALYFCASSGPGAPGSYEQYFGPGTRLTVT.

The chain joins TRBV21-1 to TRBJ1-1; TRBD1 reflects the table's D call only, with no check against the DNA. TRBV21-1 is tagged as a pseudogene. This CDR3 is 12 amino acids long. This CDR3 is CASRPGGFEAFF. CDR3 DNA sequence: TGTGCCAGCAGACCAGGGGGATTTGAAGCTTTCTTT.